This T cell receptor beta chain was observed in a study of control samples from healthy donors and cancer patients. This clone was detected once. The method was immunoSEQ multiplex PCR; TCRdb's version includes in-frame clones alone and lacks a portion of them. The sample includes over 100,000 clones, more than 70% seen only once; the top ten take 3.4%. The CDR3 length is 14 residues. Trimming took 7 bases from V and 4 from J, leaving 16 bases between them. Germline V gene data show CDR1 as MNHEY and CDR2 as SMNVEV (reference sequence). Sequenced input: blood. This rearrangement joins TRBV27 to TRBJ1-2; tentatively, D is TRBD1 (6 bases). The receptor's source is a man aged 35 to 55 in good health. The CDR3 protein is CASNLKDSIYGYTF. As DNA, the CDR3 is TGTGCCAGCAACCTTAAGGACAGCATCTATGGCTACACCTTC.